This is a list of T cell receptor beta chains from one sample in a study of blood T cell repertoires in COVID-19. Only in-frame clones appear in the TCRdb table, and some are missing; sequencing was by immunoSEQ multiplex PCR. The data contain 300,000 to 400,000 clones, about nine tenths of them singletons. Sequencing was performed on peripheral blood. Receptor source: a woman aged 45-65 years with COVID-19, enrolled during active disease. CDR3s include the opening cysteine and the closing phenylalanine or tryptophan. A D gene is named only where the DNA matches it firmly. Only some rows state a clone size, as once, few, many or a class for expanded clones.

V gene	D gene	J gene	clone size	CDR3 protein	CDR3 DNA
TRBV11-1	-	TRBJ1-5	-	CASSLDRNQPQHF	TGTGCCAGCAGCTTAGACCGGAATCAGCCCCAGCATTTT
TRBV7-9	-	TRBJ2-7	-	CASSSSEAYEQYF	TGTGCCAGCAGCAGTTCGGAAGCGTACGAGCAGTACTTC
TRBV5-6	-	TRBJ1-1	-	CASSLGGGNTEAFF	TGTGCCAGCAGCTTGGGCGGGGGGAACACTGAAGCTTTCTTT
TRBV7-7	TRBD2	TRBJ2-7	-	CASSAETGGSFSGQYF	TGTGCTAGCAGCGCAGAAACTGGCGGGAGCTTCAGTGGGCAGTACTTC
TRBV27	-	TRBJ1-2	-	CASSFTANGDYGYTF	TGTGCCAGCAGTTTCACCGCGAACGGGGACTATGGCTACACCTTC
TRBV27	TRBD1	TRBJ2-2	-	CASSLPGQGANTGELFF	TGTGCCAGCAGTTTACCGGGACAGGGAGCGAACACCGGGGAGCTGTTTTTT
TRBV3-1/TRBV3-2	-	TRBJ2-3	-	CASSITGSTDTQYF	TGTGCCAGCAGCATTACAGGGAGCACAGATACGCAGTATTTT
TRBV7-8	-	TRBJ2-5	once	CASSSLGAWYF	TGTGCCAGCAGCTCCCTAGGGGCCTGGTACTTC
TRBV5-8	-	TRBJ1-2	-	CASSLDREGANYGYTF	TGTGCCAGCAGCTTGGACAGGGAGGGGGCTAACTATGGCTACACCTTC
TRBV24-1	TRBD1	TRBJ1-5	-	CATRNRGRVGVSNQPQHF	TGTGCCACCAGGAACAGGGGGCGCGTCGGAGTTTCCAATCAGCCCCAGCATTTT
TRBV3-1/TRBV3-2	TRBD2	TRBJ2-7	-	CASSRERTSGINEQYF	TGTGCCAGCAGCCGGGAGCGGACTAGCGGGATCAACGAGCAGTACTTC
TRBV18	-	TRBJ2-7	-	CASSPRGGDYEQYF	TGTGCCAGCTCCCCCCGGGGCGGGGACTACGAGCAGTACTTC
TRBV7-9	-	TRBJ2-3	few	CASSFQGSTDTQYF	TGTGCCAGCAGCTTTCAGGGAAGCACAGATACGCAGTATTTT
TRBV3-1/TRBV3-2	-	TRBJ2-1	-	CASSQETGNNEQFF	TGTGCCAGCAGCCAAGAAACAGGTAACAATGAGCAGTTCTTC
TRBV10-3	TRBD2	TRBJ2-1	-	CAIRSLTSGGHEQFF	TGTGCCATCAGATCCCTGACTAGCGGGGGCCATGAGCAGTTCTTC
TRBV5-1	-	TRBJ2-3	few	CASSSNSGSADTQYF	TGCGCCAGCAGCAGCAATAGCGGTTCGGCAGATACGCAGTATTTT
TRBV30	TRBD2	TRBJ2-1	-	CAWSNLGTSGSNEQFF	TGTGCCTGGAGCAACCTCGGGACTAGCGGGAGCAATGAGCAGTTCTTC
TRBV30	-	TRBJ1-5	-	CAFSNQGNNQPQHF	TGTGCCTTCTCGAACCAGGGGAACAATCAGCCCCAGCATTTT
TRBV19	TRBD2	TRBJ2-1	-	CASSMKTVSLAGRYEQFF	TGTGCCAGTAGTATGAAAACTGTGAGTCTAGCGGGTAGATATGAGCAGTTCTTC
TRBV21-1	-	TRBJ2-3	-	CASRTKPRTSGGSDTQYF	TGTGCCAGCAGAACTAAACCGCGGACTAGCGGAGGATCAGATACGCAGTATTTT
TRBV24-1	-	TRBJ1-2	-	CATSVGGVNYGYTF	TGTGCCACCAGTGTAGGCGGAGTTAACTATGGCTACACCTTC
TRBV12-5	-	TRBJ1-2	once	CASGSRWGRDYGYTF	TGTGCTAGTGGTTCCCGGTGGGGCAGAGACTATGGCTACACCTTC
TRBV28	TRBD1	TRBJ1-1	-	CASSLFSGGNTEAFF	TGTGCCAGCAGTTTATTTTCAGGGGGAAACACTGAAGCTTTCTTT
TRBV5-1	TRBD2	TRBJ2-7	-	CASSLASGSYEQYF	TGCGCCAGCAGCTTGGCTAGCGGCTCCTACGAGCAGTACTTC
TRBV5-1	-	TRBJ1-5	-	CASSIGTGVQPQHF	TGCGCCAGCAGCATAGGAACCGGAGTTCAGCCCCAGCATTTT
TRBV11-1	-	TRBJ2-1	-	CASSPLNARGTNEQFF	TGTGCCAGCAGCCCCCTTAATGCCCGCGGGACCAATGAGCAGTTCTTC
TRBV11-2	TRBD1	TRBJ2-7	-	CASTGLTGHYEQYF	TGTGCCAGCACCGGACTGACAGGGCACTACGAGCAGTACTTC
TRBV7-9	TRBD1	TRBJ2-3	-	CASRPSGTGTDTQYF	TGTGCCAGCAGACCCTCCGGGACAGGGACAGATACGCAGTATTTT
TRBV11-3	TRBD1	TRBJ2-2	few	CASSRGQGAGELFF	TGTGCCAGCAGCCGAGGACAGGGGGCCGGGGAGCTGTTTTTT
TRBV7-3	TRBD2	TRBJ2-2	once	CASSSRLADTGELFF	TGTGCCAGCAGCTCTCGACTAGCGGACACCGGGGAGCTGTTTTTT
TRBV6-2/TRBV6-3	TRBD2	TRBJ2-3	-	CASSPFWPSGTDTQYF	TGTGCCAGCAGCCCCTTTTGGCCTAGCGGGACGGATACGCAGTATTTT
TRBV28	-	TRBJ1-1	few	CASTHPQENTEAFF	TGTGCCAGCACCCACCCACAGGAGAACACTGAAGCTTTCTTT
TRBV19	-	TRBJ1-2	-	CASTTSRNGNYGYTF	TGTGCCAGTACCACCTCCCGTAACGGTAACTATGGCTACACCTTC
TRBV6-2/TRBV6-3	-	TRBJ1-4	-	CASSYDLGATKTTNEKLFF	TGTGCCAGCAGTTACGACCTTGGGGCGACGAAGACAACTAATGAAAAACTGTTTTTT
TRBV5-5	TRBD2	TRBJ2-1	-	CASSPTSGRGNEQFF	TGTGCCAGCAGCCCGACTAGCGGGAGGGGGAATGAGCAGTTCTTC
TRBV4-1	-	TRBJ2-3	-	CASSQAVGESDTQYF	TGCGCCAGCAGCCAAGCTGTGGGAGAATCAGATACGCAGTATTTT
TRBV5-4	-	TRBJ2-1	-	CASSRQAYNEQFF	TGTGCCAGCAGTCGTCAGGCTTACAATGAGCAGTTCTTC
TRBV9	TRBD2	TRBJ2-1	-	CASSVGTSDWDEQFF	TGTGCCAGCAGCGTAGGTACTAGCGATTGGGATGAGCAGTTCTTC
TRBV7-9	TRBD2	TRBJ2-2	-	CASNIGGTSGTGELFF	TGTGCCAGCAACATTGGTGGGACTAGTGGGACCGGGGAGCTGTTTTTT
TRBV6-5	TRBD1	TRBJ1-2	-	CASSYADRASGYTF	TGTGCCAGCAGTTATGCGGACAGGGCAAGTGGCTACACCTTC